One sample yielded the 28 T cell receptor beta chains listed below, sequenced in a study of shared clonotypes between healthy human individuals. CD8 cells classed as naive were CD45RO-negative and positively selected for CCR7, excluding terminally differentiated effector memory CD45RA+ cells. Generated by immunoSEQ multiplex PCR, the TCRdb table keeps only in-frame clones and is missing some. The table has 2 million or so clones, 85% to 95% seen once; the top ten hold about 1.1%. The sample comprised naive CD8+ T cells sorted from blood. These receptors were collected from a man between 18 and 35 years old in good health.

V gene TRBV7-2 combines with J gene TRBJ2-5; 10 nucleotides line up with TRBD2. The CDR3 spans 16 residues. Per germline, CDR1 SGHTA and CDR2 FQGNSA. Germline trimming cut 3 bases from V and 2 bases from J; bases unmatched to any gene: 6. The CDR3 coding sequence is TGTGCCAGCAGCTTTTGGACTAGCGGAGTACAAGAGACCCAGTACTTC. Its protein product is CASSFWTSGVQETQYF.

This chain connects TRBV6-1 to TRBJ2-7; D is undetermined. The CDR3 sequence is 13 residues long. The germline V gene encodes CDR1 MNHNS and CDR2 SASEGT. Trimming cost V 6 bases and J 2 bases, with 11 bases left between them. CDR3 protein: CASRGPSTYEQYF. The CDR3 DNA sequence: TGTGCCAGCAGGGGCCCTTCTACCTACGAGCAGTACTTC.

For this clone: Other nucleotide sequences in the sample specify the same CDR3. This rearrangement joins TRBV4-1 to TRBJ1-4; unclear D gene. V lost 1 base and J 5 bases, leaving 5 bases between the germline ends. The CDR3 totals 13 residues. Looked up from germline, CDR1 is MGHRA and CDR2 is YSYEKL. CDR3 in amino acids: CASSQVWNEKLFF. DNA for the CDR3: TGCGCCAGCAGCCAAGTTTGGAATGAAAAACTGTTTTTT.

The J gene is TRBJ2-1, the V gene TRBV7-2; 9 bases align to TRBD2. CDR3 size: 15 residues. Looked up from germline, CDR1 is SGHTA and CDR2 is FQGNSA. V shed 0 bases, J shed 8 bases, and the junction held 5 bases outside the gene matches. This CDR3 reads CASSLAASGEYEQFF. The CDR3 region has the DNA TGTGCCAGCAGCTTAGCGGCTAGCGGGGAGTATGAGCAGTTCTTC. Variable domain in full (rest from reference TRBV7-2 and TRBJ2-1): GAGVSQSPSNKVTEKGKDVELRCDPISGHTALYWYRQSLGQGLEFLIYFQGNSAPDKSGLPSDRFSAERTGGSVSTLTIQRTQQEDSAVYLCASSLAASGEYEQFFGPGTRLTVL.

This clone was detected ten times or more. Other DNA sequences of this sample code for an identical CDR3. Here the CDR3 DNA reads TGTGCCTGGAGTCCAGGAACTGAAGCTTTCTTT. As protein: CAWSPGTEAFF. The chain recombines TRBV30 with TRBJ1-1, with D hard to call. CDR1 is GTSNPN, CDR2 SVGIG, per germline (reference sequence). CDR3 length: 11 amino acids. V lost 2 bases to trimming and J lost 5 bases, with 6 bases between them.

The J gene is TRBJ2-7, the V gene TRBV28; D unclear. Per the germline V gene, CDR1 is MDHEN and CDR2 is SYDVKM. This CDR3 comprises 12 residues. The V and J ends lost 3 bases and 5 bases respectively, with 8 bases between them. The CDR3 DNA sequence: TGTGCCAGCAGTTTTGTATTGGACGAGCAGTACTTC. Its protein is CASSFVLDEQYF.

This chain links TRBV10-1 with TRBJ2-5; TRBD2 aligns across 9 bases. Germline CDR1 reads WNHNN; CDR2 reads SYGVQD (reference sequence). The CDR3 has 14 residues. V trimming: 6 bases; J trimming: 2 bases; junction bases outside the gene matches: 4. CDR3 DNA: TGCGCCAGCAGGGAGCGGGGGGCGCAAGAGACCCAGTACTTC. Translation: CASRERGAQETQYF.

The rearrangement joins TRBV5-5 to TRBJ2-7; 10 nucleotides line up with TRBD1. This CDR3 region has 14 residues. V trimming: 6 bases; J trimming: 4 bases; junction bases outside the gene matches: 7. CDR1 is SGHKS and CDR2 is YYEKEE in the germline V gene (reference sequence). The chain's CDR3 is CASKTGTGEYEQYF. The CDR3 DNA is TGTGCCAGCAAAACCGGGACAGGGGAGTACGAGCAGTACTTC.

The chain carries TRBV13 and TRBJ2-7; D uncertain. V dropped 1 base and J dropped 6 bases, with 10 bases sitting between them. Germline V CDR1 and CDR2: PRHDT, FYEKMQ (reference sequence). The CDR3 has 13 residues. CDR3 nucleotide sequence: TGTGCCAGCAGCTTAGAGACGTCGCCCGAGCAGTACTTC. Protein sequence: CASSLETSPEQYF. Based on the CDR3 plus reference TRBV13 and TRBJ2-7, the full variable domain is AAGVIQSPRHLIKEKRETATLKCYPIPRHDTVYWYQQGPGQDPQFLISFYEKMQSDKGSIPDRFSAQQFSDYHSELNMSSLELGDSALYFCASSLETSPEQYFGPGTRLTVT.

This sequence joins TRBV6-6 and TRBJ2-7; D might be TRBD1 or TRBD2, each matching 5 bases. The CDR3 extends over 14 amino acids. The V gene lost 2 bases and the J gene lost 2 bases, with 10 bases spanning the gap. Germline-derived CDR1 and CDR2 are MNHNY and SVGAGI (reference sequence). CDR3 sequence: CASSYEGKPYEQYF. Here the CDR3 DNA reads TGTGCCAGCAGTTACGAGGGGAAACCCTACGAGCAGTACTTC.

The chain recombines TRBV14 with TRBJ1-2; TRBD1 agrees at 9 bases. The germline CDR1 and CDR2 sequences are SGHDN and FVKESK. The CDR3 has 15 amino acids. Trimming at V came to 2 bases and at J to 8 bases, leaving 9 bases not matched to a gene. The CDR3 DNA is TGTGCCAGCAGCCAACCGGGGACAGGGATGAGCGGCTACACCTTC. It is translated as CASSQPGTGMSGYTF.

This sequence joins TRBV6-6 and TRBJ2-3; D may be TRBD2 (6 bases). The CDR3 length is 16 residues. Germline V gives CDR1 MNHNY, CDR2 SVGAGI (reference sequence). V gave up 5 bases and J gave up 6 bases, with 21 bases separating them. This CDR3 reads CASSGSAGSFVDTQYF. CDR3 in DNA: TGTGCCAGCAGTGGTTCGGCGGGAAGTTTTGTTGATACGCAGTATTTT.

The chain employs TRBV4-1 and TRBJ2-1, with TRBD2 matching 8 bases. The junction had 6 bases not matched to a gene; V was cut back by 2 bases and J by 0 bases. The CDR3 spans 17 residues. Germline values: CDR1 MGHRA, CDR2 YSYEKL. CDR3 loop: CASSQPPSGSSYNEQFF. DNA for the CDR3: TGCGCCAGCAGCCAACCCCCAAGCGGGAGCTCCTACAATGAGCAGTTCTTC.

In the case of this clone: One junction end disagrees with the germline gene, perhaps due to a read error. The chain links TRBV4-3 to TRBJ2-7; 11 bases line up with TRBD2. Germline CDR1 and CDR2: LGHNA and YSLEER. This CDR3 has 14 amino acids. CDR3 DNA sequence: TGCGCCAGCAGCCAAGGCTTACTAGCGGGAGTCCCTGAGTTC. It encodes CASSQGLLAGVPEF.

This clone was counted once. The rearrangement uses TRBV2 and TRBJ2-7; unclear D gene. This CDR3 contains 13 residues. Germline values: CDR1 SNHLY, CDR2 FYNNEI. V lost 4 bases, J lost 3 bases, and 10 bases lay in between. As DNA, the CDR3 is TGTGCCAGCAGTGGCCCGGTCCACTACGAGCAGTACTTC. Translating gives CASSGPVHYEQYF.

The DNA for the CDR3 is TGCGCCAGCAGCCAAGATACGTGGACAGGGGCTTTCGAGCAGTACTTC. It yields the protein CASSQDTWTGAFEQYF. The rearrangement joins TRBV4-1 to TRBJ2-7; 9 bases are a match to TRBD1. The germline gives CDR1 MGHRA, CDR2 YSYEKL. This CDR3 comprises 16 residues. Unmatched junction bases numbered 9, after V lost 0 bases and J lost 6 bases.

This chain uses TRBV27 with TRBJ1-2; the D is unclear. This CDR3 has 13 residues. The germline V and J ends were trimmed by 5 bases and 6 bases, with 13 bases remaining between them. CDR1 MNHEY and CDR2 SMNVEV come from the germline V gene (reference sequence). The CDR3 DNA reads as TGTGCCAGCAGTGGGTATGGCGGGGATGGCTACACCTTC. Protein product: CASSGYGGDGYTF.

CDR3 region: CASSELAVYQETQYF. The CDR3 region has the DNA TGTGCCAGCAGTGAATTGGCGGTGTACCAAGAGACCCAGTACTTC. This sequence joins TRBV6-1 and TRBJ2-5; D uncertain. This CDR3 region has 15 residues. V was clipped by 2 bases and J by 0 bases, with 10 bases between them. CDR1 and CDR2 (germline): MNHNS, SASEGT.

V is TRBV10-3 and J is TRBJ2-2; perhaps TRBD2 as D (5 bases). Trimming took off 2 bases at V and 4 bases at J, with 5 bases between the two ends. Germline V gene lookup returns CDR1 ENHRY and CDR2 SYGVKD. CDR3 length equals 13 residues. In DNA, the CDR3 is TGTGCCATCAGTGAGGCGGGCACCGGGGAGCTGTTTTTT. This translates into CAISEAGTGELFF.

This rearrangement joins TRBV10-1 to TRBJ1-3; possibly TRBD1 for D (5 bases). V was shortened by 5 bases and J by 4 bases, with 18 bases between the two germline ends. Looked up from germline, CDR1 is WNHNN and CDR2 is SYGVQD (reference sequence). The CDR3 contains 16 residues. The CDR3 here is CASSNSDISSGNTIYF. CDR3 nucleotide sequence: TGCGCCAGCAGTAACTCGGACATCTCTTCCGGAAACACCATATATTTT.

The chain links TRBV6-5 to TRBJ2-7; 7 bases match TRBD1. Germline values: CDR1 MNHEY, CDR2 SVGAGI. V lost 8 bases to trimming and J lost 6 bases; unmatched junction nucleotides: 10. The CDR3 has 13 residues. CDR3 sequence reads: CASAQGPPFEQYF. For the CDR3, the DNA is TGTGCCAGCGCACAGGGGCCCCCGTTCGAGCAGTACTTC.

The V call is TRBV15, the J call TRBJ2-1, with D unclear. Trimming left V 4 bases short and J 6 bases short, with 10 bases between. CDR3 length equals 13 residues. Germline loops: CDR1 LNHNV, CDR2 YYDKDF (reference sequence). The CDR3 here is CATSIRLLNEQFF. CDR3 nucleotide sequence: TGTGCCACCAGCATTCGACTCCTCAATGAGCAGTTCTTC. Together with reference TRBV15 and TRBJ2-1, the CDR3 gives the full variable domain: DAMVIQNPRYQVTQFGKPVTLSCSQTLNHNVMYWYQQKSSQAPKLLFHYYDKDFNNEADTPDNFQSRRPNTSFCFLDIRSPGLGDTAMYLCATSIRLLNEQFFGPGTRLTVL.

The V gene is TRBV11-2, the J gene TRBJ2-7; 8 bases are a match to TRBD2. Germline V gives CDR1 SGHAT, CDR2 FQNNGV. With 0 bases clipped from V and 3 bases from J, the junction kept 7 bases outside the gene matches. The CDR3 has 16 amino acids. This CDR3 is CASSLDPASGRYEQYF. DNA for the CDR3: TGTGCCAGCAGCTTAGATCCGGCTAGCGGGCGCTACGAGCAGTACTTC.

CDR3 DNA sequence: TGTGCCAGCACTGAAGCCCATGGCTATGAACCCCTCCACTTT. It yields the protein CASTEAHGYEPLHF. This chain links TRBV18 with TRBJ1-6; D is unclear. This CDR3 is 14 amino acids long. Germline CDR1 is KGHSH and CDR2 is LQKENI. Trimming cost V 8 bases and J 12 bases, with 20 bases left between them.

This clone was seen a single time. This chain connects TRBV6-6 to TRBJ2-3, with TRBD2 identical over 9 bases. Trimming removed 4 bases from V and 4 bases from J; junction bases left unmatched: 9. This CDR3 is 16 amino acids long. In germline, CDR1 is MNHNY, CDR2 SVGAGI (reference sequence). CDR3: CASSLVGGRAADTQYF. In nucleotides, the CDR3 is TGTGCCAGCAGTTTGGTTGGCGGGAGGGCCGCAGATACGCAGTATTTT.

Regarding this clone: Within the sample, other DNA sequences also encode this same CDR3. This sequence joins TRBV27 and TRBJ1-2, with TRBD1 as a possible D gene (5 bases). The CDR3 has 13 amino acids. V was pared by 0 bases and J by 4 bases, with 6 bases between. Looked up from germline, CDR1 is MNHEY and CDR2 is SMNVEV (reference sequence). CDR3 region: CASSLSDSYGYTF. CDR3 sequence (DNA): TGTGCCAGCAGTTTATCCGACAGCTATGGCTACACCTTC.

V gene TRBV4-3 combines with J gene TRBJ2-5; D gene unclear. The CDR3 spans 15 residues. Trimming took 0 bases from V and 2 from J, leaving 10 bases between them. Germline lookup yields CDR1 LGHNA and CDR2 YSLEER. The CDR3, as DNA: TGCGCCAGCAGCCAAGAAGGCCGCAGTCAAGAGACCCAGTACTTC. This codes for CASSQEGRSQETQYF.

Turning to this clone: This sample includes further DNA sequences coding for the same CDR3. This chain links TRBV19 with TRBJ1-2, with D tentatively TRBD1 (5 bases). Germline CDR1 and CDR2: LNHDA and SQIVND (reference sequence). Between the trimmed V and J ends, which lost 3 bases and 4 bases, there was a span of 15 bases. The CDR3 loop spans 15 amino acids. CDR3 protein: CASSIGQGSTYGYTF. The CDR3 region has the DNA TGTGCCAGTAGTATTGGGCAGGGCTCGACCTATGGCTACACCTTC.